This TCR beta chain is from a study of blood T cell repertoires in COVID-19. In the study overall: T cells, B-cell-depleted T cells, or PBMCs provided the cDNA or gDNA that served as material.

This CDR3 is built from 16 residues. Germline-derived CDR1 and CDR2 are SGHDN and FVKESK. V lost 0 bases, J lost 7 bases, and 18 bases lay in between. The data were produced by immunoSEQ multiplex PCR, yet TCRdb's version contains in-frame clones alone and is incomplete. The table shows around 83,000 clones, with around nine tenths occurring only once. Sequenced material: peripheral blood. This sequence joins TRBV14 and TRBJ1-1; D remains unclear. The receptor comes from an elderly man with active or convalescent COVID-19. CDR3 in amino acids: CASSQDHGRVRIEAFF. The CDR3 DNA reads TGTGCCAGCAGCCAAGATCATGGTCGGGTACGGATTGAAGCTTTCTTT.